These 28 T cell receptor beta chains originate from one sample sequenced in a study of cytomegalovirus exposure and HLA in healthy donors. The PCR made use of 60 Vbeta and 13 Jbeta primers. Method: immunoSEQ multiplex PCR; TCRdb's copy keeps in-frame clones and lacks some. The sample has some 180,000 clones, 87% seen once. Material for sequencing was PBMCs. These receptors were obtained from a girl in the first two years of life in good health and CMV-seronegative.

V gene TRBV19 combines with J gene TRBJ1-5; D is unresolved. V was pared by 2 bases and J by 6 bases, with 11 bases between. The CDR3 totals 14 residues. The germline CDR1 and CDR2 sequences are LNHDA and SQIVND (reference sequence). CDR3 in DNA: TGTGCCAGTAGTATAAACAGAAATAGTCAGCCCCAGCATTTT. Translation: CASSINRNSQPQHF.

The chain couples TRBV25-1 to TRBJ2-1; TRBD1 aligns across 8 bases. V lost 5 bases to trimming and J lost 4 bases; unmatched junction nucleotides: 10. There are 16 residues in the CDR3. Germline V gene lookup returns CDR1 MGHDK and CDR2 SYGVNS. As DNA, the CDR3 is TGTGCCAGCAGTCTCGGCGGGACAGGTCTATACAATGAGCAGTTCTTC. This sequence encodes CASSLGGTGLYNEQFF.

J is TRBJ1-3 and V is TRBV19; unclear D gene. CDR3 length: 14 residues. The germline CDR1 and CDR2 sequences are LNHDA and SQIVND (reference sequence). Between the trimmed V and J ends, which lost 10 bases and 4 bases, there was a span of 17 bases. DNA of the CDR3: TGTGCCACGAAGGAGGGAAGTGGAGGAAACACCATATATTTT. Translation: CATKEGSGGNTIYF.

The gene calls are TRBV6-5 and TRBJ2-7; 12 bases match TRBD1. The CDR3 is 16 residues long. With V trimmed by 0 bases and J by 6 bases, 6 bases remained unmatched. Germline V gene lookup returns CDR1 MNHEY and CDR2 SVGAGI. This CDR3 is CASSYSGQGAFGEQYF. As DNA, the CDR3 is TGTGCCAGCAGTTACTCGGGACAGGGGGCATTCGGCGAGCAGTACTTC.

This clone was detected only once. The sample holds other DNA sequences that translate to the same CDR3. The chain employs TRBV7-2 and TRBJ1-2, with TRBD1 matching 8 bases. The CDR3 runs 14 residues. Germline V CDR1 and CDR2: SGHTA, FQGNSA. With 1 base clipped from V and 2 bases from J, the junction kept 0 bases outside the gene matches. This CDR3 is CASSLGTGNYGYTF. The CDR3 nucleotides read TGTGCCAGCAGCTTAGGGACAGGGAACTATGGCTACACCTTC.

The chain is built from TRBV29-1 and TRBJ1-4, with no clear D. V was shortened by 4 bases and J by 7 bases, with 13 bases between the two germline ends. The CDR3 runs to 13 residues. Germline V lookup: CDR1 SQVTM, CDR2 ANQGSEA. As DNA, the CDR3 is TGCAGCGTTGCACAGACCGCTGGTGAAAAACTGTTTTTT. Its protein is CSVAQTAGEKLFF.

The V call is TRBV14, the J call TRBJ1-3; no definite D call. There are 14 residues in the CDR3. Deletions cut 1 base from V and 2 bases from J, with 6 bases between. CDR1 is SGHDN, CDR2 FVKESK, per germline. CDR3 region: CASSQGGAGNTIYF. CDR3 sequence (DNA): TGTGCCAGCAGCCAAGGCGGGGCTGGAAACACCATATATTTT.

The chain has TRBV2 and TRBJ2-5, with 7 bases that match TRBD2. Unmatched junction bases numbered 17, after V lost 11 bases and J lost 5 bases. The CDR3 runs to 15 residues. Germline CDR1 and CDR2: SNHLY and FYNNEI. CDR3 amino acids: CAGGGGPPEGETQYF. In DNA form, the CDR3 reads TGTGCCGGGGGGGGAGGCCCTCCGGAAGGCGAGACCCAGTACTTC.

This rearrangement joins TRBV5-1 to TRBJ2-7, with unresolved D. The CDR3 runs 13 residues. Trimming removed 3 bases from V and 0 bases from J, with 7 bases in between. In germline, CDR1 is SGHRS, CDR2 YFSETQ. The CDR3 is CASSYPDSYEQYF. CDR3 bases: TGCGCCAGCAGCTACCCAGACTCCTACGAGCAGTACTTC.

The V call is TRBV6-1, the J call TRBJ2-7; D gene uncertain. Trimming pared 2 bases from V and 4 bases from J, leaving 15 bases between. Germline assignment: CDR1 MNHNS and CDR2 SASEGT. CDR3 length: 15 residues. The CDR3 reads CASSESVTANYEQYF. CDR3 in DNA: TGTGCCAGCAGTGAATCAGTAACAGCCAATTACGAGCAGTACTTC.

CDR3: CASRGTGNEQYF. CDR3 sequence (DNA): TGTGCCAGCAGGGGGACAGGGAACGAGCAGTACTTC. The V call is TRBV6-1, the J call TRBJ2-7; 9 positions match TRBD1. The CDR3 contains 12 residues. The germline gives CDR1 MNHNS, CDR2 SASEGT. The junction had 2 bases not matched to a gene; V was cut back by 6 bases and J by 5 bases.

This clone was counted once. The chain has TRBV5-1 and TRBJ2-2, with D perhaps TRBD2 (5 bases). The CDR3 length is 15 residues. V dropped 4 bases and J dropped 7 bases, with 17 bases sitting between them. Germline CDR1 SGHRS, CDR2 YFSETQ. The DNA for the CDR3 is TGCGCCAGCAGCCCTCAGGACTCCCGTCTCGGGGAGCTGTTTTTT. Translation gives CASSPQDSRLGELFF.

The rearrangement uses TRBV9 and TRBJ2-3; 10 positions match TRBD2. Germline V gives CDR1 SGDLS, CDR2 YYNGEE. The CDR3 is made up of 16 amino acids. V gave up 4 bases and J gave up 0 bases; unmatched junction bases: 5. The CDR3 DNA is TGTGCCAGCAGCCTCAGAGCGGGAGGGAGCACAGATACGCAGTATTTT. This translates into CASSLRAGGSTDTQYF.

J is TRBJ2-7 and V is TRBV6-5; TRBD2 aligns across 11 bases. Germline trimming cut 11 bases from V and 2 bases from J; bases unmatched to any gene: 8. This CDR3 contains 14 residues. CDR1 MNHEY and CDR2 SVGAGI come from the germline V gene. This CDR3 reads CAVSLAGGPYEQYF. The CDR3 nucleotides read TGTGCCGTCAGTCTAGCGGGGGGACCCTACGAGCAGTACTTC.

The chain combines TRBV6-1 with TRBJ2-1; D might be TRBD1 (6 bases). Trimming took 7 bases from V and 4 from J, leaving 14 bases between them. The CDR3 has 14 residues. Germline CDR1 is MNHNS and CDR2 is SASEGT. CDR3 nucleotides: TGTGCCAGCAAACAGGGTTTAGTTTACAATGAGCAGTTCTTC. It is translated as CASKQGLVYNEQFF.

CDR3 region: CASSQEAGGLSYNEQFF. The DNA for the CDR3 is TGTGCCAGCAGCCAAGAGGCGGGAGGGCTGTCCTACAATGAGCAGTTCTTC. This chain connects TRBV14 to TRBJ2-1; 9 nucleotides agree with TRBD2. Per germline, CDR1 SGHDN and CDR2 FVKESK. The CDR3 loop spans 17 amino acids. J was trimmed by 1 base and V by 0 bases; bases with no gene match: 4.

This clone was picked up a small number of times. This sample also contains other DNA sequences that code for the same CDR3. V gene TRBV11-2 combines with J gene TRBJ1-5, with TRBD1 matching 7 bases. The CDR3 totals 14 residues. The V and J ends lost 1 base and 5 bases, in that order; junction bases with no gene match: 2. Germline CDR1 and CDR2: SGHAT and FQNNGV. CDR3 loop: CASSLGTGDQPQHF. The CDR3, as DNA: TGTGCCAGCAGCTTAGGCACAGGGGATCAGCCCCAGCATTTT.

As DNA, the CDR3 is TGTGCCAGCAGCTTGGGTCAGGATAGGTCCGGGGAGCTGTTTTTT. It specifies CASSLGQDRSGELFF. The chain carries TRBV5-4 and TRBJ2-2; no definite D call. The CDR3 loop spans 15 amino acids. V gave up 0 bases and J gave up 6 bases, with 12 bases separating them. CDR1 SGHNT and CDR2 YYREEE come from the germline V gene (reference sequence).

The gene calls are TRBV19 and TRBJ2-5; 7 positions match TRBD1. This CDR3 has 15 residues. Germline CDR1 is LNHDA and CDR2 is SQIVND (reference sequence). Losses at the gene ends were 1 base for V and 3 bases for J; bases not matched to a gene: 5. CDR3: CASSIAETGEETQYF. CDR3 coding DNA: TGTGCCAGTAGTATAGCCGAAACAGGGGAAGAGACCCAGTACTTC.

The chain employs TRBV4-1 and TRBJ2-2, with 8 bases aligning to TRBD2. Losses at the gene ends were 4 bases for V and 0 bases for J; bases not matched to a gene: 7. CDR3 length: 17 residues. Germline V gene lookup returns CDR1 MGHRA and CDR2 YSYEKL. CDR3 loop: CASSPDPGLANTGELFF. The CDR3, as DNA: TGCGCCAGCAGCCCTGACCCGGGACTAGCGAACACCGGGGAGCTGTTTTTT.

About this clone: The sample has other DNA sequences that encode this CDR3 too. This chain connects TRBV19 to TRBJ2-2; 8 nucleotides match TRBD2. V gave up 3 bases and J gave up 4 bases; unmatched junction bases: 7. CDR1 and CDR2 (germline): LNHDA, SQIVND (reference sequence). This CDR3 has 16 amino acids. The CDR3 nucleotides read TGTGCCAGTAGTATCGGCGCGGGAGGATCCACCGGGGAGCTGTTTTTT. The encoded protein is CASSIGAGGSTGELFF. The full variable domain, its missing parts supplied by reference TRBV19 and TRBJ2-2, is DGGITQSPKYLFRKEGQNVTLSCEQNLNHDAMYWYRQDPGQGLRLIYYSQIVNDFQKGDIAEGYSVSREKKESFPLTVTSAQKNPTAFYLCASSIGAGGSTGELFFGEGSRLTVL.

This chain connects TRBV27 to TRBJ1-6; D is undetermined. Trimming pared 8 bases from V and 0 bases from J, leaving 14 bases between. The CDR3 has 16 residues. Per germline, CDR1 MNHEY and CDR2 SMNVEV (reference sequence). CDR3: CASRSTGFSYNSPLHF. CDR3 bases: TGTGCCAGCCGCTCCACCGGTTTCTCCTATAATTCACCCCTCCACTTT.

The gene calls are TRBV5-5 and TRBJ1-2; D is unclear. Per germline, CDR1 SGHKS and CDR2 YYEKEE (reference sequence). The ends were cut back, 4 bases at V and 0 bases at J, with 22 bases in the middle. The CDR3 consists of 18 residues. The CDR3 DNA reads TGTGCCAGCAGCCTGAGTCCCGGAGTCGGGAGAGCTAACTATGGCTACACCTTC. Translating it yields CASSLSPGVGRANYGYTF.

Only a few counts were recorded for this clone. The chain uses TRBV11-3 and TRBJ2-6; possibly TRBD1 for D (6 bases). This CDR3 is 15 amino acids long. With 3 bases removed from V and 0 bases from J, the gap between germline ends came to 6 bases. Looked up from germline, CDR1 is SGHNT and CDR2 is YENEEA. The CDR3 DNA reads as TGTGCCAGCAGCTTGGGACACTCTGGGGCCAACGTCCTGACTTTC. The encoded protein is CASSLGHSGANVLTF.

In nucleotides, the CDR3 is TGTGCCAGCAGTGCGTGGACAGGGCGAGATCAGCCCCAGCATTTT. It encodes CASSAWTGRDQPQHF. The genes are TRBV2 and TRBJ1-5; 8 nucleotides align to TRBD1. Trimming cost V 4 bases and J 5 bases; bases outside gene matches: 7. Germline V gene lookup returns CDR1 SNHLY and CDR2 FYNNEI. The CDR3 totals 15 residues. Combining the CDR3 with reference TRBV2 and TRBJ1-5 gives the whole variable domain EPEVTQTPSHQVTQMGQEVILRCVPISNHLYFYWYRQILGQKVEFLVSFYNNEISEKSEIFDDQFSVERPDGSNFTLKIRSTKLEDSAMYFCASSAWTGRDQPQHFGDGTRLSIL.

Regarding this clone: Other DNA sequences in this sample translate to the same CDR3. V and J are TRBV2 and TRBJ2-3; TRBD1 matches at 7 bases. CDR1 is SNHLY and CDR2 is FYNNEI in the germline V gene. Trimming at V came to 4 bases and at J to 2 bases, leaving 15 bases not matched to a gene. This CDR3 is 18 amino acids long. CDR3 sequence reads: CASSVGGEAPRNTDTQYF. DNA for the CDR3: TGTGCCAGCAGTGTAGGGGGCGAGGCACCCAGGAACACAGATACGCAGTATTTT.

The V gene is TRBV30, the J gene TRBJ1-5, with 7 bases aligning to TRBD1. V lost 5 bases to trimming and J lost 4 bases; unmatched junction nucleotides: 5. The germline V gene has CDR1 GTSNPN and CDR2 SVGIG (reference sequence). CDR3 size: 13 residues. The CDR3 nucleotides read TGTGCCTGGGCCCGGGACAGAAATCAGCCCCAGCATTTT. Translation gives CAWARDRNQPQHF.

V usage is TRBV27 and J usage is TRBJ2-2, with a possible D match to TRBD1 (6 bases). The CDR3 is made up of 15 amino acids. V lost 3 bases to trimming and J lost 6 bases, with 14 bases between them. Germline V gene sequence: CDR1 MNHEY, CDR2 SMNVEV (reference sequence). CDR3 bases: TGTGCCAGCAGTTTTGGCAGGGGATTGGCCGGGGAGCTGTTTTTT. Translated, it gives CASSFGRGLAGELFF.